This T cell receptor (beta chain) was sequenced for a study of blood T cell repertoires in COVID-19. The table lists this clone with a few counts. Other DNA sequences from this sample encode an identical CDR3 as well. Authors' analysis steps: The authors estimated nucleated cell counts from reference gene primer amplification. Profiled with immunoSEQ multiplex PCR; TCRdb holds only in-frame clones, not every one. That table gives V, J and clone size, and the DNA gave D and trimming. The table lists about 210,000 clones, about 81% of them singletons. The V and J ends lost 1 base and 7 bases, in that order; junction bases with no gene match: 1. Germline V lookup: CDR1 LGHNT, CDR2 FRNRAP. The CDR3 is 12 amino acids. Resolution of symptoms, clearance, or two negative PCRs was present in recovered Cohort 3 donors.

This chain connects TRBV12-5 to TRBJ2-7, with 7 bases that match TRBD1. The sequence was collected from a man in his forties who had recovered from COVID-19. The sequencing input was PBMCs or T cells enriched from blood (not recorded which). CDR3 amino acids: CASGLGRGEQYF. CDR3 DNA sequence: TGTGCTAGTGGTTTGGGCAGGGGGGAGCAGTACTTC. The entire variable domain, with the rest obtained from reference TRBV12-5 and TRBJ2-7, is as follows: DARVTQTPRHKVTEMGQEVTMRCQPILGHNTVFWYRQTMMQGLELLAYFRNRAPLDDSGMPKDRFSAEMPDATLATLKIQPSEPRDSAVYFCASGLGRGEQYFGPGTRLTVT.